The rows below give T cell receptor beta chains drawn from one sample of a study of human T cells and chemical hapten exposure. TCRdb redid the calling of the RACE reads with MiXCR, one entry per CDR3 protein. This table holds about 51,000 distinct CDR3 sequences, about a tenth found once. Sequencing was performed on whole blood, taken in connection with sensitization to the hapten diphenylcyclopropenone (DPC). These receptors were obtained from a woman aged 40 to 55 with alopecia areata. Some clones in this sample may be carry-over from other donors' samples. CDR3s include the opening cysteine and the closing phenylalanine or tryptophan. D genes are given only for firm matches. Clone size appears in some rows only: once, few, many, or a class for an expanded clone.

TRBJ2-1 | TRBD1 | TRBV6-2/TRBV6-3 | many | CASSSTGGASDEQFF | TGTGCCAGCAGCTCGACAGGGGGCGCGTCGGATGAGCAGTTCTTC
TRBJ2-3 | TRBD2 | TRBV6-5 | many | CASTVGGGSDTQYF | TGTGCCAGCACCGTGGGGGGGGGGTCAGATACGCAGTATTTT
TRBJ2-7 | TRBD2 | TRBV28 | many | CASSPISWTSAGLNPYEQYF | TGTGCCAGCAGTCCTATCTCCTGGACTAGCGCTGGACTGAACCCCTACGAGCAGTACTTC
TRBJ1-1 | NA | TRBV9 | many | CASSVEISDTEAFF | TGTGCCAGCAGCGTAGAAATATCTGACACTGAAGCTTTCTTT
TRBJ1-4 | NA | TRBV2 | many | CASSDEGRGKLFF | TGTGCCAGCAGTGATGAGGGCCGAGGAAAACTGTTTTTT
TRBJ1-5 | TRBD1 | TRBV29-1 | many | CSVGTGLGEPQHF | TGCAGCGTGGGGACAGGGTTGGGTGAGCCCCAGCATTTT
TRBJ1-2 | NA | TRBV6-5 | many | CASSLDGDYGYTF | TGTGCCAGCAGCCTAGATGGGGACTATGGCTACACCTTC
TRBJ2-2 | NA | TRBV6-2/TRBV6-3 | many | CASSNSRKWDTGELFF | TGTGCCAGCAGTAACAGCCGAAAGTGGGACACCGGGGAGCTGTTTTTT
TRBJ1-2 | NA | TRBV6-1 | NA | CASSEGVLDGYTF | TGTGCCAGCAGTGAGGGGGTACTGGATGGCTACACCTTC
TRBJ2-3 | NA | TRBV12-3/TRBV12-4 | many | CATNSGADPDTQYF | TGTGCCACCAACTCAGGGGCCGACCCAGATACGCAGTATTTT
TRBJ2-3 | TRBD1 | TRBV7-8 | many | CATTKGTGRGDTQYF | TGTGCCACCACGAAGGGGACAGGGAGGGGAGATACGCAGTATTTT
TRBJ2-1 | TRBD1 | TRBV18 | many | CASGRSVTGGYNEQFF | TGTGCCAGCGGCCGCAGCGTGACAGGGGGCTACAATGAGCAGTTCTTC
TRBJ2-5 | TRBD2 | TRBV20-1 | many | CSARDPSGGARIETQYF | TGCAGTGCTAGAGATCCCAGCGGGGGGGCCAGGATCGAGACCCAGTACTTC
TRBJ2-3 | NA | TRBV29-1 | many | CSVARGGSTDTQYF | TGCAGCGTCGCGAGGGGGGGTAGCACAGATACGCAGTATTTT
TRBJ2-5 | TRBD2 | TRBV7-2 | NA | CASSQALAEKTQYF | TGTGCCAGCAGCCAAGCCCTAGCGGAGAAGACCCAGTACTTC
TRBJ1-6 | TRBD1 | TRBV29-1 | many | CSVGTGGSPLHF | TGCAGCGTTGGAACAGGGGGTTCACCCCTCCACTTT
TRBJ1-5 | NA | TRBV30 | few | CAGAGDSNQPQHF | TGTGCCGGGGCGGGGGATAGCAATCAGCCCCAGCATTTT
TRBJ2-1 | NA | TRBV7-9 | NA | CASSLESIASEQFF | TGTGCCAGCAGCTTAGAAAGTATCGCCTCTGAGCAGTTCTTC
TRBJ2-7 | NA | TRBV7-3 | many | CASSQAFDPYEQYF | TGTGCCAGCAGCCAAGCTTTTGATCCCTACGAGCAGTACTTC
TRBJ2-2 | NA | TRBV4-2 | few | CASSQVPGANTGELFF | TGTGCCAGCAGCCAAGTTCCGGGGGCCAACACCGGGGAGCTGTTTTTT
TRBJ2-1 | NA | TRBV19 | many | CASSIESSRIYNEQFF | TGTGCCAGTAGTATAGAATCTAGCAGAATTTACAATGAGCAGTTCTTC
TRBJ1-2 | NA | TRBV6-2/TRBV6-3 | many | CATSLSVGSYGYTF | TGTGCCACCTCGCTCTCAGTGGGAAGCTATGGCTACACCTTC
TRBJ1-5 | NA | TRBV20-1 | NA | CSAEGHQPQHF | TGCAGTGCCGAAGGCCATCAGCCCCAGCATTTT
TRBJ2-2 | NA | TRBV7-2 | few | CASSGATGELFF | TGTGCCAGCAGCGGTGCCACCGGGGAGCTGTTTTTT
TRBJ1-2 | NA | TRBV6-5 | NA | CASSPGRIYGYTF | TGTGCCAGCAGTCCGGGACGGATCTATGGCTACACCTTC
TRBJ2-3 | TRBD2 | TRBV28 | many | CAIEIAGTDSSTDTQYF | TGTGCCATCGAGATAGCGGGGACCGATTCTAGCACAGATACGCAGTATTTT